Below are 29 T cell receptor beta chains sequenced from a single sample in a study of blood T cell repertoires in COVID-19. Clones were read by immunoSEQ multiplex PCR, and TCRdb kept only the in-frame ones, dropping some. The table records tens of thousands of clones, approximately 92% of them present only once. The sequencing sample was made of peripheral blood. Receptors were obtained from a woman older than 75 with acute or convalescent COVID-19.

V is TRBV28 and J is TRBJ1-2, with 8 positions matching TRBD1. Germline lookup yields CDR1 MDHEN and CDR2 SYDVKM. The ends lost 3 bases at V and 6 bases at J; junction bases unmatched: 9. The CDR3 has 15 amino acids. CDR3 residues: CASSFPLGQGDGYTF. DNA for the CDR3: TGTGCCAGCAGTTTTCCTCTCGGACAGGGCGATGGCTACACCTTC.

This sequence joins TRBV4-1 and TRBJ2-3; 12 bases are shared with TRBD2. V gave up 4 bases and J gave up 8 bases; unmatched junction bases: 7. CDR1 and CDR2 (germline): MGHRA, YSYEKL. The CDR3 has 15 amino acids. The CDR3 here is CASSLLAGGLTTQYF. The CDR3, as DNA: TGCGCCAGCAGCCTCCTAGCGGGGGGGCTCACTACGCAGTATTTT.

This clone showed up just once. The gene calls are TRBV25-1 and TRBJ1-1, with 10 bases fitting TRBD1. The trim removed 3 bases at V and 11 bases at J, leaving 9 bases unmatched. Germline CDR1 and CDR2: MGHDK and SYGVNS. The CDR3 length is 14 residues. CDR3 DNA: TGTGCCAGCAGTGAGGACAGGGGGATCTTGGGGGCTTTCTTT. It encodes CASSEDRGILGAFF.

V is TRBV6-5 and J is TRBJ1-5, with a weak D call TRBD1 (6 bases). The CDR3 runs to 13 residues. The V gene lost 7 bases and the J gene lost 7 bases, with 14 bases spanning the gap. Germline CDR1 and CDR2: MNHEY and SVGAGI. For the CDR3, the DNA is TGTGCCAGCACCGCCGGGGGGCGACAGCCCCAGCATTTT. The encoded protein is CASTAGGRQPQHF.

CDR3 sequence (DNA): TGTGCCAGCTCACCGAGGACAAGGGAGGGAGGAAACTATGGCTACACCTTC. Amino acids: CASSPRTREGGNYGYTF. This rearrangement joins TRBV18 to TRBJ1-2, with D perhaps TRBD1 (5 bases). Germline V gene data show CDR1 as KGHSH and CDR2 as LQKENI. CDR3 length: 17 residues. With 3 bases removed from V and 2 bases from J, the gap between germline ends came to 19 bases.

This rearrangement joins TRBV29-1 to TRBJ2-7; D is possibly TRBD2 (6 bases). Trimming removed 6 bases from V and 4 bases from J, with 16 bases in between. The CDR3 has 13 residues. In germline, CDR1 is SQVTM, CDR2 ANQGSEA. CDR3 sequence (DNA): TGCAGCGTCAAGGGAAGCGGGCAGTACGAGCAGTACTTC. Its protein product is CSVKGSGQYEQYF.

This chain links TRBV6-6 with TRBJ1-3; D possibly corresponds to TRBD1 (5 bases). The CDR3 contains 16 residues. Germline-derived CDR1 and CDR2 are MNHNY and SVGAGI (reference sequence). The V end was cut by 6 bases, the J end by 2 bases, with 17 bases between. The chain's CDR3 is CASSSTGYSPGNTIYF. The CDR3 DNA is TGTGCCAGCAGCAGCACAGGTTACTCGCCTGGAAACACCATATATTTT.

This clone occurred once. CDR3 residues: CASSFTGARETQYF. The CDR3 nucleotides read TGTGCCAGCAGCTTTACAGGGGCGAGAGAGACCCAGTACTTC. This chain connects TRBV5-4 to TRBJ2-5; 7 bases match TRBD1. The CDR3 has 14 residues. The germline V gene has CDR1 SGHNT and CDR2 YYREEE (reference sequence). J was trimmed by 4 bases and V by 2 bases; bases with no gene match: 5.

The chain combines TRBV7-9 with TRBJ2-7; 7 bases match TRBD1. The V segment lost 9 bases and the J segment 5 bases; nucleotides outside the gene matches: 13. The CDR3 is made up of 14 amino acids. Per germline, CDR1 SEHNR and CDR2 FQNEAQ (reference sequence). The CDR3 here is CASQTAGGVHEQYF. CDR3 nucleotide sequence: TGTGCCAGTCAAACGGCAGGGGGAGTCCACGAGCAGTACTTC. The full variable domain, in which reference TRBV7-9 and TRBJ2-7 provide the parts outside the CDR3, is DTGVSQNPRHKITKRGQNVTFRCDPISEHNRLYWYRQTLGQGPEFLTYFQNEAQLEKSRLLSDRFSAERPKGSFSTLEIQRTEQGDSAMYLCASQTAGGVHEQYFGPGTRLTVT.

The chain recombines TRBV19 with TRBJ1-6; maybe TRBD1 (5 bases). CDR3 length: 16 residues. From germline, CDR1 is LNHDA and CDR2 SQIVND (reference sequence). The ends were cut back, 5 bases at V and 2 bases at J, with 13 bases in the middle. The CDR3 DNA is TGTGCCAGTAGTTTCAGGGAAAGCGCCTATAATTCACCCCTCCACTTT. Protein: CASSFRESAYNSPLHF. Based on the CDR3 plus reference TRBV19 and TRBJ1-6, the full variable domain is DGGITQSPKYLFRKEGQNVTLSCEQNLNHDAMYWYRQDPGQGLRLIYYSQIVNDFQKGDIAEGYSVSREKKESFPLTVTSAQKNPTAFYLCASSFRESAYNSPLHFGNGTRLTVT.

The chain is built from TRBV5-1 and TRBJ2-7; 9 bases are shared with TRBD1. The germline gives CDR1 SGHRS, CDR2 YFSETQ. The length of the CDR3 is 14 residues. The V gene end was trimmed by 7 bases and the J gene end by 4 bases; junction bases not matched to a gene: 9. The CDR3 coding sequence is TGCGCCAGCCAACCGGGACAGGGAGGTTACGAGCAGTACTTC. Translation: CASQPGQGGYEQYF.

The rearrangement joins TRBV3-1 (or the pseudogene TRBV3-2) to TRBJ1-1, with a possible D match to TRBD1 (5 bases). This CDR3 is 14 amino acids long. Trimming pared 1 base from V and 11 bases from J, leaving 17 bases between. In germline, CDR1 is LGHDT, CDR2 YNNKEL (reference sequence). For the CDR3, the DNA is TGTGCCAGCAGCCAAGGAGAAGGGGCGCGTTGGGCTTTCTTT. Translation gives CASSQGEGARWAFF.

For the CDR3, the DNA is TGTGCCAGCAGTTACTCCGCAGGGCTTGATTCACCCCTCCACTTT. Its protein product is CASSYSAGLDSPLHF. V gene TRBV6-5 combines with J gene TRBJ1-6, with TRBD1 as a possible D gene (5 bases). This CDR3 contains 15 residues. The germline gives CDR1 MNHEY, CDR2 SVGAGI. Trimming left V 0 bases short and J 8 bases short, with 11 bases between.

The chain employs TRBV30 and TRBJ1-5; D perhaps matches TRBD1 (6 bases). The V end was cut by 0 bases, the J end by 3 bases, with 12 bases between. CDR3 length equals 15 residues. Per germline, CDR1 GTSNPN and CDR2 SVGIG (reference sequence). The CDR3 protein is CAWSVGGGFNQPQHF. The CDR3 nucleotides read TGTGCCTGGAGTGTAGGGGGGGGGTTCAATCAGCCCCAGCATTTT. Using reference TRBV30 and TRBJ1-5 for the parts outside the CDR3, the full variable domain is SQTIHQWPATLVQPVGSPLSLECTVEGTSNPNLYWYRQAAGRGLQLLFYSVGIGQISSEVPQNLSASRPQDRQFILSSKKLLLSDSGFYLCAWSVGGGFNQPQHFGDGTRLSIL.

This clone was seen just once. This sequence joins TRBV9 and TRBJ2-1; 12 nucleotides line up with TRBD2. The CDR3 totals 15 residues. Per the germline V gene, CDR1 is SGDLS and CDR2 is YYNGEE. V lost 3 bases, J lost 6 bases, and 4 bases stayed unmatched. CDR3 sequence reads: CASSAWTSGVNEQFF. The CDR3 nucleotides are TGTGCCAGCAGCGCCTGGACTAGCGGGGTCAATGAGCAGTTCTTC. Variable domain in full (rest from reference TRBV9 and TRBJ2-1): DSGVTQTPKHLITATGQRVTLRCSPRSGDLSVYWYQQSLDQGLQFLIQYYNGEERAKGNILERFSAQQFPDLHSELNLSSLELGDSALYFCASSAWTSGVNEQFFGPGTRLTVL.

The chain joins TRBV18 to TRBJ2-5, with TRBD1 identical over 7 bases. This CDR3 spans 15 amino acids. The V gene's germline CDR1 is KGHSH and CDR2 LQKENI. With 5 bases clipped from V and 1 base from J, the junction kept 7 bases outside the gene matches. Written as DNA, the CDR3 is TGTGCCAGCTCATCGCTGACAGGGCCCCAAGAGACCCAGTACTTC. It encodes CASSSLTGPQETQYF.

V and J are TRBV7-2 and TRBJ2-4; the D gene is possibly TRBD2 (6 bases). The CDR3 runs 14 residues. Trimming removed 5 bases at V and 5 bases at J, with 13 bases between. Germline CDR1 reads SGHTA; CDR2 reads FQGNSA. The CDR3 here is CASSASGTQNIQYF. In DNA, the CDR3 is TGTGCCAGCAGCGCCTCCGGGACTCAAAACATTCAGTACTTC.

The rearrangement uses TRBV18 and TRBJ2-7; tentative D call: TRBD1 (6 bases). The CDR3 extends over 15 amino acids. V lost 3 bases, J lost 7 bases, and 19 bases lay in between. CDR1 KGHSH and CDR2 LQKENI come from the germline V gene. The chain's CDR3 is CASSPIGTLGSEQYF. The CDR3 bases are TGTGCCAGCTCACCGATCGGGACACTCGGTTCGGAGCAGTACTTC.

This rearrangement joins TRBV19 to TRBJ2-5; weak D call: TRBD1 (5 bases). Germline V gives CDR1 LNHDA, CDR2 SQIVND (reference sequence). The V end was cut by 3 bases, the J end by 5 bases, with 10 bases between. This CDR3 is 13 amino acids long. CDR3 coding DNA: TGTGCCAGTAGTATTAGTGCAGGGGAGACCCAGTACTTC. It translates to CASSISAGETQYF.

The chain employs TRBV19 and TRBJ2-1, with 11 bases identical to TRBD1. The CDR3 has 16 residues. The V gene end was trimmed by 5 bases and the J gene end by 0 bases; junction bases not matched to a gene: 3. Germline V gene data show CDR1 as LNHDA and CDR2 as SQIVND (reference sequence). The CDR3 DNA reads TGTGCCAGTAGTGTAGGGACAGGGGGCTCCTACAATGAGCAGTTCTTC. Protein product: CASSVGTGGSYNEQFF.

The chain has TRBV6-1 and TRBJ2-5; unclear D gene. The germline CDR1 and CDR2 sequences are MNHNS and SASEGT. CDR3 size: 13 residues. Trimming took off 2 bases at V and 6 bases at J, with 10 bases between the two ends. CDR3 in amino acids: CASSETRVKTQYF. The DNA for the CDR3 is TGTGCCAGCAGTGAAACCCGGGTGAAGACCCAGTACTTC.

The chain recombines TRBV5-1 with TRBJ2-3; 7 bases line up with TRBD2. The trim removed 1 base at V and 1 base at J, leaving 0 bases unmatched. This CDR3 spans 14 amino acids. Looked up from germline, CDR1 is SGHRS and CDR2 is YFSETQ. CDR3 sequence reads: CASSLSGGTDTQYF. The CDR3 DNA reads as TGCGCCAGCAGCTTGAGCGGGGGCACAGATACGCAGTATTTT.

The CDR3 sequence is CASSDVGGSQPQHF. The DNA of the CDR3 is TGTGCCAGCAGTGACGTAGGAGGGAGTCAGCCCCAGCATTTT. This chain connects TRBV2 to TRBJ1-5; D is uncertain. Germline V gives CDR1 SNHLY, CDR2 FYNNEI. The ends were cut back, 3 bases at V and 6 bases at J, with 12 bases in the middle. The CDR3 is made up of 14 amino acids.

The table lists this clone with a few counts. The chain combines TRBV19 with TRBJ1-5; D is unresolved. The germline CDR1 and CDR2 sequences are LNHDA and SQIVND (reference sequence). V was shortened by 7 bases and J by 2 bases, with 12 bases between the two germline ends. CDR3 length: 14 residues. In DNA form, the CDR3 reads TGTGCCAGTAAGGCGCAAAGCGGCAATCAGCCCCAGCATTTT. It is translated as CASKAQSGNQPQHF.

This clone occurred once. The chain is built from TRBV7-2 and TRBJ2-1; 8 bases line up with TRBD2. Germline loops: CDR1 SGHTA, CDR2 FQGNSA. V trimming: 5 bases; J trimming: 4 bases; junction bases outside the gene matches: 7. The CDR3 sequence is 15 residues long. The CDR3 spells CASSERGTGYNEQFF. Here the CDR3 DNA reads TGTGCCAGCAGCGAGCGGGGGACGGGGTACAATGAGCAGTTCTTC.

V gene TRBV2 combines with J gene TRBJ1-6; D possibly corresponds to TRBD1 (6 bases). V dropped 7 bases and J dropped 7 bases, with 14 bases sitting between them. This CDR3 is built from 14 residues. Germline V gene data show CDR1 as SNHLY and CDR2 as FYNNEI. The CDR3 reads CASKERQGNSPLHF. CDR3 DNA sequence: TGTGCCAGCAAAGAGAGGCAGGGGAATTCACCCCTCCACTTT. Full variable domain (outside the CDR3, taken from reference TRBV2 and TRBJ1-6): EPEVTQTPSHQVTQMGQEVILRCVPISNHLYFYWYRQILGQKVEFLVSFYNNEISEKSEIFDDQFSVERPDGSNFTLKIRSTKLEDSAMYFCASKERQGNSPLHFGNGTRLTVT.

The chain carries TRBV5-4 and TRBJ1-4; a weak D match, TRBD1 (5 bases). Germline V gene sequence: CDR1 SGHNT, CDR2 YYREEE (reference sequence). Trimming took 3 bases from V and 0 from J, leaving 9 bases between them. This CDR3 has 15 amino acids. CDR3 loop: CASSSRTTTNEKLFF. CDR3 sequence (DNA): TGTGCCAGCAGCTCCCGGACAACAACTAATGAAAAACTGTTTTTT.

J is TRBJ1-1 and V is TRBV5-1; TRBD1 agrees at 7 bases. Germline loops: CDR1 SGHRS, CDR2 YFSETQ. The length of the CDR3 is 13 residues. CDR3: CVTRQGGNTEAFF. Here the CDR3 DNA reads TGCGTCACCCGACAGGGTGGGAACACTGAAGCTTTCTTT.

The chain links TRBV24-1 to TRBJ1-2; possible D gene TRBD1, 6 bases. Germline V CDR1 and CDR2: KGHDR, SFDVKD. The CDR3 loop spans 14 amino acids. Deletions cut 4 bases from V and 5 bases from J, with 13 bases between. The CDR3, as DNA: TGTGCCACCAGTGACCCCCGCAGGGGATATGGCTACACCTTC. Translation: CATSDPRRGYGYTF.